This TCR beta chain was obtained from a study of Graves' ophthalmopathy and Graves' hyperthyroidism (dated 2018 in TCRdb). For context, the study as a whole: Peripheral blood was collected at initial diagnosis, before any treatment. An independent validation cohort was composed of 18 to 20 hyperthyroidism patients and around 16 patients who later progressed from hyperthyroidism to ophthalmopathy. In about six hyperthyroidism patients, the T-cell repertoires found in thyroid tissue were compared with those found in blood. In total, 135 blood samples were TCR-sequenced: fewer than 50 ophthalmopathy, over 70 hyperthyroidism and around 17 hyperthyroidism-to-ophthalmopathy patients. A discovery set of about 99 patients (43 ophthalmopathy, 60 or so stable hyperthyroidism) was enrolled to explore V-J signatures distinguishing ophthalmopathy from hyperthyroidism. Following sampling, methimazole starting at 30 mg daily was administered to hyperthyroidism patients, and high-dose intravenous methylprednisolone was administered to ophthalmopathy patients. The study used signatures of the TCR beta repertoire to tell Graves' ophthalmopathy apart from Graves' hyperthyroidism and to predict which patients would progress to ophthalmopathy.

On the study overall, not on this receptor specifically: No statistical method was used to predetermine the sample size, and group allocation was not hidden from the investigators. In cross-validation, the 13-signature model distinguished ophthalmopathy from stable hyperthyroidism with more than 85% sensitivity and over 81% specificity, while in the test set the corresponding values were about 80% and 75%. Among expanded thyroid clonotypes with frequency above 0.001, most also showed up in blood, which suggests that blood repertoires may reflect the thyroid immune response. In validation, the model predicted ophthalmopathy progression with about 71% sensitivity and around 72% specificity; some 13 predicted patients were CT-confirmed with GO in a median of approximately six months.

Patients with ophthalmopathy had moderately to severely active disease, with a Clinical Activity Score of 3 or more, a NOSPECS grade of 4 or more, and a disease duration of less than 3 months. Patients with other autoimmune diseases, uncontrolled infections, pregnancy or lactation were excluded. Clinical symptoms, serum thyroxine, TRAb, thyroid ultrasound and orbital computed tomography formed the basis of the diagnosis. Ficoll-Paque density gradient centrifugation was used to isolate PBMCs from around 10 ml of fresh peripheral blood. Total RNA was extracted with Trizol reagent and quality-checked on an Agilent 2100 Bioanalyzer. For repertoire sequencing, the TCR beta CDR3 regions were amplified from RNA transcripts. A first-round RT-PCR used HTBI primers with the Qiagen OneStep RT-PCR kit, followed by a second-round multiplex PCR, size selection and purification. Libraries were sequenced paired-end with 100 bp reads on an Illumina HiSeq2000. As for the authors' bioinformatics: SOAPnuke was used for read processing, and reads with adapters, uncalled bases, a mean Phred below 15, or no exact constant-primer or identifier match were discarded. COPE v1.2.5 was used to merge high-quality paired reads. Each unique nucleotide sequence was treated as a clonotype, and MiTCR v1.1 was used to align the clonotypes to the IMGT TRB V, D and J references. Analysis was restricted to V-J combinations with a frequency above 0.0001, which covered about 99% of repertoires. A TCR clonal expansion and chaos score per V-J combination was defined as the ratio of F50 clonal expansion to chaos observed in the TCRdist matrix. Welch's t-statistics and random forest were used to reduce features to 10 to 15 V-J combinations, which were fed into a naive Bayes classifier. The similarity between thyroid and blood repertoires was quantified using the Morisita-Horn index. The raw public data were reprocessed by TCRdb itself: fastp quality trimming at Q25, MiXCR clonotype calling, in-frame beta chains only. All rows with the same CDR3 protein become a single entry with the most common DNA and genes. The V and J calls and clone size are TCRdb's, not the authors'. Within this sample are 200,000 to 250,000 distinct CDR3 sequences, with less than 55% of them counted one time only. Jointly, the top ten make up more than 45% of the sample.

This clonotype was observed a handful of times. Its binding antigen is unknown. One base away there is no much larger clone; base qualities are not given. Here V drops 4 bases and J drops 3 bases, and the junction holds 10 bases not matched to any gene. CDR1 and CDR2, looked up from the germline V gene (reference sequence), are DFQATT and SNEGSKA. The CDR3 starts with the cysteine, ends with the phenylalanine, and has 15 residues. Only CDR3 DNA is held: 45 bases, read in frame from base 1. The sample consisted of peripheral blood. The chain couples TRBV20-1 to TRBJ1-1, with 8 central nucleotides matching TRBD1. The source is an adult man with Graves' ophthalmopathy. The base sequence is TGCAGTGCTACGATATCAGGGGGCCGATACACTGAAGCTTTCTTT. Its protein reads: CSATISGGRYTEAFF.